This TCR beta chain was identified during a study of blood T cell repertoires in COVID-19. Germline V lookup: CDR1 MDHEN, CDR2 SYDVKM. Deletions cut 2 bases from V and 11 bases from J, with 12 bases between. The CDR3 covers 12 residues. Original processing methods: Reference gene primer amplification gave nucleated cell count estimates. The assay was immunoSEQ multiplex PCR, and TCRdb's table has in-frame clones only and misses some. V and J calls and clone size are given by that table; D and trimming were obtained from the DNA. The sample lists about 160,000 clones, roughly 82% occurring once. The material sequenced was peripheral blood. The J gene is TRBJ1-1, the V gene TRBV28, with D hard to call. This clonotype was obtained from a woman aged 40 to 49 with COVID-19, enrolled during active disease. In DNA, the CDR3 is TGTGCCAGCAGTTTAAATACCCGGGAGGCTTTCTTT. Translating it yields CASSLNTREAFF.